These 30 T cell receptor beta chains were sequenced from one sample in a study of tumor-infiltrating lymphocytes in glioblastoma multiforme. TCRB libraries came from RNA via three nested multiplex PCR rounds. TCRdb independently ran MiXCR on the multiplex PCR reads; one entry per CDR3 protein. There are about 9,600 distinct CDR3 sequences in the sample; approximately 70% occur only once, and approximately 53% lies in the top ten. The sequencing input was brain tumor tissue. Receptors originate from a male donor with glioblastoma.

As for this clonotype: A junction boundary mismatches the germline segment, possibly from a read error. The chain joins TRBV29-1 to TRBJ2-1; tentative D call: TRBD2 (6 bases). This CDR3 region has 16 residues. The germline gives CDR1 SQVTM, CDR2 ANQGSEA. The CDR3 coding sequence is TGCAGCCTTGAAGACCCGGACGGGGGAACCTACAATGAGCAGTTCTTC. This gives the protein CSLEDPDGGTYNEQFF.

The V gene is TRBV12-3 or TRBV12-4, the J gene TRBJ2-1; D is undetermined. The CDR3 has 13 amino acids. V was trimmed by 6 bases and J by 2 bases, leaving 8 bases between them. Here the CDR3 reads CASSHGTYNEQFF. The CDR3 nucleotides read TGTGCCAGCAGCCATGGGACCTACAATGAGCAGTTCTTC.

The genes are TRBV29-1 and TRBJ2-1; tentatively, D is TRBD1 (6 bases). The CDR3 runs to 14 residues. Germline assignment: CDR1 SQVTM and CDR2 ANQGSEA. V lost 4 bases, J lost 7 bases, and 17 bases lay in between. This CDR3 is CSVGGRQGENEQFF. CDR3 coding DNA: TGCAGCGTTGGGGGGCGGCAAGGGGAGAATGAGCAGTTCTTC.

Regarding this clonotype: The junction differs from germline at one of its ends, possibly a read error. Here the CDR3 reads CASSEMASGSGGEQFF. CDR3 bases: TGCGCCAGCAGTGAAATGGCTAGCGGGAGTGGCGGGGAGCAGTTTTTT. The chain employs TRBV10-1 and TRBJ2-2; 10 nucleotides line up with TRBD2. The CDR3 runs 16 residues. Germline values: CDR1 WNHNN, CDR2 SYGVQD (reference sequence).

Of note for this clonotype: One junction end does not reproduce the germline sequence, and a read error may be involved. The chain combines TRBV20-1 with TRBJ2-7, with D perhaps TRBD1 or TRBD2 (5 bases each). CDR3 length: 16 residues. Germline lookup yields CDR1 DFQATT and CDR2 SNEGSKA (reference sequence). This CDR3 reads CSTRLRQGVLLGEQYF. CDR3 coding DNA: TGCAGTACTAGATTGAGACAAGGGGTTTTGCTGGGCGAGCAGTACTTC.

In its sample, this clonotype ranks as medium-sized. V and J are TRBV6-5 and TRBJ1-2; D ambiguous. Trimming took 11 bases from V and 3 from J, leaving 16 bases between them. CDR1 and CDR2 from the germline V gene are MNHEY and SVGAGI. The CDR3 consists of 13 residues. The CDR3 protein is CASRRGRDYGYTF. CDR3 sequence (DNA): TGTGCCTCCCGGCGAGGGAGGGACTATGGCTACACCTTC.

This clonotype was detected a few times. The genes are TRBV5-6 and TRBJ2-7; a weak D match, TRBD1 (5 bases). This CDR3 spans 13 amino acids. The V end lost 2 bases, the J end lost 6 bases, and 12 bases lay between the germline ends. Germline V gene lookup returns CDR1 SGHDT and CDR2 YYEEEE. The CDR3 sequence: CASSFEQALEQYF. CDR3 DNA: TGTGCCAGCAGCTTTGAACAGGCGCTCGAGCAGTACTTC.

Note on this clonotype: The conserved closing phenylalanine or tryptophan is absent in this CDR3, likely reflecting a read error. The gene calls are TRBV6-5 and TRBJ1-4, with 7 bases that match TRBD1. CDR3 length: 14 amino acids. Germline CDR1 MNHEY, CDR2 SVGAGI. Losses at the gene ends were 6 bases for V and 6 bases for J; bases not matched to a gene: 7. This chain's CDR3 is CASRQGGSDEKLFS. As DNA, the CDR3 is TGTGCCAGCAGGCAGGGGGGAAGTGATGAAAAACTGTTTTCT.

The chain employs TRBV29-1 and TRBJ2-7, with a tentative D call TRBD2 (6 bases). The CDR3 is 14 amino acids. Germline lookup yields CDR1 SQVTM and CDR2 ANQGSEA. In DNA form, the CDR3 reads TGCATCGTCGAAAGCCGGGGAGGCACCTACGAGCAGTACTTC. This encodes CIVESRGGTYEQYF.

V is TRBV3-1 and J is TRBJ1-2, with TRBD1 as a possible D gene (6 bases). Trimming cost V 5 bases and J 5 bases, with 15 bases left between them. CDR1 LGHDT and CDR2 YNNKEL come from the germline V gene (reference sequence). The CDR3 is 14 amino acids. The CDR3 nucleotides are TGTGCCAGCAGCTCCGACGGGACATATTATGGCTACACCTTC. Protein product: CASSSDGTYYGYTF.

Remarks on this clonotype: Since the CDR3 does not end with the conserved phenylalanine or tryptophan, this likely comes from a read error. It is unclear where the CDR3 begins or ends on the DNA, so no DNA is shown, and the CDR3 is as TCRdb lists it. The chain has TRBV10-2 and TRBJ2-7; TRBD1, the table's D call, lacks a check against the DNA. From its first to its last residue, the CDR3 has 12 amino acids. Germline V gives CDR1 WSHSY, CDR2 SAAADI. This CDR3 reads CASSESIEDRRY.

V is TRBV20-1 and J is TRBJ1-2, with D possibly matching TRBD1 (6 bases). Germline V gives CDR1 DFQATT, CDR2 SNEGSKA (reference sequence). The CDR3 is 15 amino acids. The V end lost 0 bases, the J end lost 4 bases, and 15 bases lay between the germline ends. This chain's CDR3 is CSARDLEGVSYGYTF. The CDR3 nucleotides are TGCAGTGCTAGAGATCTCGAGGGGGTGAGCTATGGCTACACCTTC.

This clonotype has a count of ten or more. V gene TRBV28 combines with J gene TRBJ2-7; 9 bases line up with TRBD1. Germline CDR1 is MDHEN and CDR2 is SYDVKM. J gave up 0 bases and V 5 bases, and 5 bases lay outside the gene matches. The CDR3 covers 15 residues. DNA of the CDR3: TGTGCCAGCAGTGAAACAGGGGGCTTCTCCTACGAGCAGTACTTC. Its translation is CASSETGGFSYEQYF. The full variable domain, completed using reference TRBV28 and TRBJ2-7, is DVKVTQSSRYLVKRTGEKVFLECVQDMDHENMFWYRQDPGLGLRLIYFSYDVKMKEKGDIPEGYSVSREKKERFSLILESASTNQTSMYLCASSETGGFSYEQYFGPGTRLTVT.

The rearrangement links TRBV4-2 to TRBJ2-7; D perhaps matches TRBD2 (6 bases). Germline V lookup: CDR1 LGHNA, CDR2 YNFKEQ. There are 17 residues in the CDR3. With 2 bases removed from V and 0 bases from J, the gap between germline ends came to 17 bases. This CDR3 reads CASSQLAAGRSSYEQYF. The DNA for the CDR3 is TGTGCCAGCAGCCAATTAGCGGCGGGACGTAGCTCCTACGAGCAGTACTTC.

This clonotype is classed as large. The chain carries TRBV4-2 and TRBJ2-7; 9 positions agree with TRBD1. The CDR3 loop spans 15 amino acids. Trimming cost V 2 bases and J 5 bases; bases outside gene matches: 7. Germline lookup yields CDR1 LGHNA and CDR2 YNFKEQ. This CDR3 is CASSQSTGGIDEQYF. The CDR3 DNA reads TGTGCCAGCAGCCAATCTACAGGGGGCATCGACGAGCAGTACTTC.

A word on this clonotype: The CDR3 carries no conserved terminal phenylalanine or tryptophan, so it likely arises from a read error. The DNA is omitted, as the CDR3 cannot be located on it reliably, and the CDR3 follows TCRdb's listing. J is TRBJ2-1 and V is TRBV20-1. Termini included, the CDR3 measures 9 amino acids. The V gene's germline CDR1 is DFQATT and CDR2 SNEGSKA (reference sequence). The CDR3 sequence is CSVGNEEFS.

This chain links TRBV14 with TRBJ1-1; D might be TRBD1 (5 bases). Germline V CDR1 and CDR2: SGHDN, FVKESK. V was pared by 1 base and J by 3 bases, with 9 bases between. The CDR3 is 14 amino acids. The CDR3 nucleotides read TGTGCCAGCAGCCAAGTCAAGGGGCACACTGAAGCTTTCTTT. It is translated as CASSQVKGHTEAFF.

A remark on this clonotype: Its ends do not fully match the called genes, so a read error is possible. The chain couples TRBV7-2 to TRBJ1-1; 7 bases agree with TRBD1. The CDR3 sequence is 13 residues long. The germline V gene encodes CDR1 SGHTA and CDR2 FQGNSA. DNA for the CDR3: TGTGCCAGCAGCCAGGACAGGAACACTGTAGCTTTCTTT. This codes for CASSQDRNTVAFF.

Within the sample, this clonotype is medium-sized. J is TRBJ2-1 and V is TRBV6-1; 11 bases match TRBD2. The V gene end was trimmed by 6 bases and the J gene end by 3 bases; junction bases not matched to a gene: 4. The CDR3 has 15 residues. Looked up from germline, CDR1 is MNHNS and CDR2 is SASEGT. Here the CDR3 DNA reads TGTGCCAGCAGACTACTAGCGGGAGACTACAATGAGCAGTTCTTC. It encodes CASRLLAGDYNEQFF.

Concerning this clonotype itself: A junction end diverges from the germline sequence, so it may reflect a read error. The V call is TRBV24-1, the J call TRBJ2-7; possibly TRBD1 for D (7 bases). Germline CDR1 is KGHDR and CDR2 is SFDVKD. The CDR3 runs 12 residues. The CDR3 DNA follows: TGTGCCACCAGTGCACAGGGGACTGAGCAGCACTTC. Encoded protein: CATSAQGTEQHF.

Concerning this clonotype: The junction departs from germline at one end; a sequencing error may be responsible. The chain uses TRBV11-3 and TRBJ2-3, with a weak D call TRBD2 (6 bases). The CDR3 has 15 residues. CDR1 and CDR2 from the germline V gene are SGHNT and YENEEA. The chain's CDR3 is CASSLTPSVHRYAVF. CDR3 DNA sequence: TGTGCCAGCAGCCTCACGCCTAGCGTTCACAGATACGCAGTATTT.

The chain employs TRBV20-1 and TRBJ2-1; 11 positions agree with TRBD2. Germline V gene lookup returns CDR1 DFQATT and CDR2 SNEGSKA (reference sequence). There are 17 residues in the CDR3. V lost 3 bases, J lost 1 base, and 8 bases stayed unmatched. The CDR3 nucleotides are TGCAGTGCTAGCTTTACTAGCGGGGGCCATTCCTACAATGAGCAGTTCTTC. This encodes CSASFTSGGHSYNEQFF.

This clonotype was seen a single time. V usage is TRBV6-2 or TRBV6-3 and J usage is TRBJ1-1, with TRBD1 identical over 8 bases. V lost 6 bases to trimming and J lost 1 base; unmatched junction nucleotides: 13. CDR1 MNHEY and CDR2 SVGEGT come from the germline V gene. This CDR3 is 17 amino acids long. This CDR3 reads CASRPQGAPDGNTEAFF. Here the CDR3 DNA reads TGTGCCAGCAGGCCTCAGGGGGCTCCCGATGGGAACACTGAAGCTTTCTTT.

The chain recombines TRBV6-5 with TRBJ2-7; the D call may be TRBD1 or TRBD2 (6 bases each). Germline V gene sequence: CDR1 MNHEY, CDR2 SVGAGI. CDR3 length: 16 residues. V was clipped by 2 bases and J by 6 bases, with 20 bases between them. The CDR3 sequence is CASSYAKLGGGLEQYF. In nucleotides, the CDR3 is TGTGCCAGCAGTTACGCAAAACTTGGTGGGGGGCTCGAGCAGTACTTC.

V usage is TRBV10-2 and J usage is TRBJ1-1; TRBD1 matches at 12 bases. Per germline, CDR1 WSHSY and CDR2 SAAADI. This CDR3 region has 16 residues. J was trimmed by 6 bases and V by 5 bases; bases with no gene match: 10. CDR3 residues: CASSIRDRGLLSEAFF. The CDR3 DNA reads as TGCGCCAGCAGTATCCGGGACAGGGGGCTTTTGTCTGAAGCTTTCTTT.

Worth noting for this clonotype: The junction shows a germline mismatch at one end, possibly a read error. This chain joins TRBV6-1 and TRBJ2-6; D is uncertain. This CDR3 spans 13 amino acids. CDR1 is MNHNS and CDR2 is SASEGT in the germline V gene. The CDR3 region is CASNLNEANVLSF. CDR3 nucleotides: TGTGCCAGCAATCTGAATGAGGCCAACGTCCTGTCTTTC.

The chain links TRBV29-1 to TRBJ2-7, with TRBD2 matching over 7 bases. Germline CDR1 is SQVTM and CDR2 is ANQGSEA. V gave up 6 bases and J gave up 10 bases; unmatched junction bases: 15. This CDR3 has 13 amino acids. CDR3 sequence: CSVQTSDPCEQYF. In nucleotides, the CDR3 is TGCAGCGTCCAAACTAGCGACCCCTGCGAACAGTACTTC.

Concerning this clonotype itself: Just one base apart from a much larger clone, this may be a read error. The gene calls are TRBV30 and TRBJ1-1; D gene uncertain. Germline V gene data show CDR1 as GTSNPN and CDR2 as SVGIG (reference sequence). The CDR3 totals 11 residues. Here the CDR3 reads CVWSDFTEAFF. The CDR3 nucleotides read TGTGTCTGGAGTGACTTCACTGAAGCTTTCTTT.

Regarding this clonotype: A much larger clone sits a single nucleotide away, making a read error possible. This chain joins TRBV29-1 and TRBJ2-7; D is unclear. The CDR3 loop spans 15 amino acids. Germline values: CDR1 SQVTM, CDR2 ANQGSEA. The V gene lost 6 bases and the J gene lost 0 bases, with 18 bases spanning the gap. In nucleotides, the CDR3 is TGCAGCGTACTGAGTGGGGTATTGGCCTCCTACGAGCAGTACTTC. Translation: CSVLSGVLASYEQYF.

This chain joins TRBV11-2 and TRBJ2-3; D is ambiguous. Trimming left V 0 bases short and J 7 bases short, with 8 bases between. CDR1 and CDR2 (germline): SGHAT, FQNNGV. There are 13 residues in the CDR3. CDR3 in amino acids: CASSLEDGNTQYF. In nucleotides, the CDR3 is TGTGCCAGCAGCTTAGAAGACGGAAATACGCAGTATTTT.